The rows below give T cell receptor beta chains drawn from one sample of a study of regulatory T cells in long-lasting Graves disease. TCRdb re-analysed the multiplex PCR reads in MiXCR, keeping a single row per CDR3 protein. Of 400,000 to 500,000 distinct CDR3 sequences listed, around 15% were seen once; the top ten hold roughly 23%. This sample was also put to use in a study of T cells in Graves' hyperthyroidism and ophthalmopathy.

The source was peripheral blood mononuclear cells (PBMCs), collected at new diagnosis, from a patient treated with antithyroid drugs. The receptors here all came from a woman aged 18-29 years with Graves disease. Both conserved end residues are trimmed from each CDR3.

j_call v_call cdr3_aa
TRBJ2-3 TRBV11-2 ASSSKPSGTGRTDTQY
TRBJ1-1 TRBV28 ALRGGDRSEAF
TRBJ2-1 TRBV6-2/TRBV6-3 ASSYSREYNEQF
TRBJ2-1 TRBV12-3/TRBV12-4 ASSLQGVGQNEQF
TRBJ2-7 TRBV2 ASSDPHRSLASYEQY
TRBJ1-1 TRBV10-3 AITSTAMNTEAF
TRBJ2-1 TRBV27 ASSSGLAVTYEQF
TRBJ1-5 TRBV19 ASSYRDRVSNQPQH
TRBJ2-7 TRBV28 ASRTSEIRAY
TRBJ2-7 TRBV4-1 ASSQDVAGDYEQY
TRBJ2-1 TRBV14 ASSPPGLLRGNEQF
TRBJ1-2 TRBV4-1 ASSQGWRDPYGYT
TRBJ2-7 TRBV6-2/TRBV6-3 AIASRAYEQY
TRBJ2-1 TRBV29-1 SARAEGARSYNEQF
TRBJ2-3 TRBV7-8 ASSLLRGGLSDTQY
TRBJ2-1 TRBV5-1 ASSFEEGNEQF
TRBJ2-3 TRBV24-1 ATSTEAGATDTQY
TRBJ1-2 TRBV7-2 ASSPGRSHYGYT
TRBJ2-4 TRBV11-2 ASSSYSGRATNIQY
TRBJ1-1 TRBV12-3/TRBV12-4 ASSLNERNTEAF
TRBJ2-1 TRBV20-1 SASSLAGGSLGNEQF
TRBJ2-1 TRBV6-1 ASSEGPGSSYNEQF
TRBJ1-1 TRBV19 ASSIVRDTEAF
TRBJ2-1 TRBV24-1 ATSGRSAAHTGSSNEQF
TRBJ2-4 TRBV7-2 ASSLAVVAGVGNEQY
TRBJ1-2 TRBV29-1 SVETGMSYT
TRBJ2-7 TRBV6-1 ASKLAGDFYVYEQY